The rows below give T cell receptor beta chains drawn from one sample of a study of technical replicates of blood from several donors. Data came from immunoSEQ multiplex PCR; TCRdb stores just in-frame clones and leaves some out. The sample records about 97,000 clones, about 95% being singletons. Sequenced input: T cells isolated from PBMCs. The origin of the receptors is a human donor in good health. CDR3s include the opening cysteine and the closing phenylalanine or tryptophan.

v_gene	len	CDR3aa
TRBV6-4	18	CASSDSRGHDPRGQPQHF
TRBV6-6	13	CASSQTEGAGAFF
TRBV27	17	CASSLYRRVSPQETQYF
TRBV4-2	14	CASREDRAKNIQYF
TRBV28	13	CASSLSVINEQYF
TRBV2	15	CASSDVRSELYEQYF
TRBV27	15	CASTSSGTVTYEQYF
TRBV4-1	16	CASSQSVRASNQPQHF
TRBV9	15	CASSASGRDSYEQYF
TRBV4-1	16	CASRSTPGLAEETQYF